The rows below give T cell receptor beta chains drawn from one sample of a study of PD-1 blockade in classical Hodgkin lymphoma. Some clones are missing from TCRdb's copy, which holds only in-frame ones; the method was immunoSEQ multiplex PCR. In the table there are more than 70,000 clones, about nine tenths of which are singletons. The sample here was peripheral blood mononuclear cells (PBMCs), taken before the second cycle of nivolumab. Receptors were obtained from a human donor with classical Hodgkin lymphoma. The CDR3 runs from the conserved cysteine through the conserved F or W. The D gene is left open where the match is weak. Expanded clones get a size class; other rows say once, few or many, or leave the size out.

size: once; D: -; V: TRBV28; J: TRBJ1-2; CDR3: CASMGPLGGYTF; DNA: TGTGCCAGCATGGGGCCCTTGGGGGGCTACACCTTC
size: -; D: -; V: TRBV16; J: TRBJ2-1; CDR3: CASSHAEAGIGHNEQFF; DNA: TGTGCCAGCAGCCACGCCGAGGCAGGGATTGGTCACAATGAGCAGTTCTTC
size: few; D: TRBD2; V: TRBV6-1; J: TRBJ2-7; CDR3: CASTASGGMGEQYF; DNA: TGTGCCAGCACGGCCAGCGGGGGTATGGGGGAGCAGTACTTC
size: -; D: -; V: TRBV6-1; J: TRBJ1-5; CDR3: CASSEIYRVSPQHF; DNA: TGTGCCAGCAGTGAAATTTATAGGGTTTCGCCCCAGCATTTT
size: -; D: -; V: TRBV18; J: TRBJ1-4; CDR3: CASSQEIPSGNEKLFF; DNA: TGTGCCAGCTCTCAAGAAATCCCCTCGGGGAATGAAAAACTGTTTTTT
size: -; D: -; V: TRBV7-6; J: TRBJ1-1; CDR3: CASSLGGDTEAFF; DNA: TGTGCCAGCAGCTTAGGAGGGGACACTGAAGCTTTCTTT
size: -; D: TRBD1; V: TRBV19; J: TRBJ2-2; CDR3: CASTPGDRDTGELFF; DNA: TGTGCCAGTACCCCTGGGGACAGGGACACCGGGGAGCTGTTTTTT
size: -; D: -; V: TRBV19; J: TRBJ2-7; CDR3: CASSPGGTVAYEQYF; DNA: TGTGCCAGTAGTCCAGGAGGTACAGTCGCCTACGAGCAGTACTTC
size: -; D: TRBD2; V: TRBV28; J: TRBJ2-1; CDR3: CASSLGSGRDNEQFF; DNA: TGTGCCAGCAGTTTGGGTAGCGGGAGGGACAATGAGCAGTTCTTC
size: -; D: -; V: TRBV27; J: TRBJ1-2; CDR3: CASSLSLDRLGYTF; DNA: TGTGCCAGCAGTTTATCGTTGGACAGACTCGGCTACACCTTC
size: few; D: -; V: TRBV27; J: TRBJ2-1; CDR3: CASGAANKNEQFF; DNA: TGTGCCAGCGGGGCAGCCAATAAAAATGAGCAGTTCTTC
size: -; D: -; V: TRBV7-6; J: TRBJ1-1; CDR3: CASSSYDRRYPEAFF; DNA: TGTGCCAGCAGCTCCTACGACAGACGGTACCCTGAAGCTTTCTTT
size: once; D: -; V: TRBV5-1; J: TRBJ1-2; CDR3: CASSLTLRTAAGFLGYTF; DNA: TGCGCCAGCAGCTTAACTTTAAGGACGGCGGCGGGTTTTCTTGGCTACACCTTC
size: -; D: TRBD1; V: TRBV19; J: TRBJ1-4; CDR3: CASSIIWTGNEKLFF; DNA: TGTGCCAGTAGTATAATCTGGACAGGGAATGAAAAACTGTTTTTT
size: once; D: -; V: TRBV18; J: TRBJ2-1; CDR3: CASSPTDSWVGYNEQFF; DNA: TGTGCCAGCTCACCGACGGACAGTTGGGTCGGATACAATGAGCAGTTCTTC
size: -; D: -; V: TRBV2; J: TRBJ2-5; CDR3: CASSGNFGVGETQYF; DNA: TGTGCCAGCAGCGGGAACTTCGGCGTTGGAGAGACCCAGTACTTC
size: -; D: -; V: TRBV4-2; J: TRBJ2-1; CDR3: CASSQERGLGQFF; DNA: TGTGCCAGCAGCCAAGAAAGGGGGTTGGGGCAGTTCTTC
size: -; D: -; V: TRBV6-6; J: TRBJ1-1; CDR3: CASSSRLMNTEAFF; DNA: TGTGCCAGCAGTTCCCGGTTGATGAACACTGAAGCTTTCTTT
size: -; D: -; V: TRBV4-1; J: TRBJ2-7; CDR3: CASSPGESYASYEQYF; DNA: TGCGCCAGCAGCCCGGGAGAGTCCTATGCTTCCTACGAGCAGTACTTC
size: -; D: -; V: TRBV27; J: TRBJ2-3; CDR3: CASSPPAGTVTDTQYF; DNA: TGTGCCAGCAGTCCCCCCGCTGGGACGGTCACAGATACGCAGTATTTT
size: -; D: -; V: TRBV9; J: TRBJ1-6; CDR3: CASGAAGPNSPLHF; DNA: TGTGCCAGCGGTGCGGCGGGGCCTAATTCACCCCTCCACTTT
size: -; D: -; V: TRBV6-1; J: TRBJ1-2; CDR3: CASSEAGYGVYGYTF; DNA: TGTGCCAGCAGTGAAGCAGGCTATGGCGTCTATGGCTACACCTTC